The rows below give T cell receptor beta chains drawn from one sample of a study of cytomegalovirus exposure and HLA in healthy donors. TCRdb's copy holds only in-frame clones and misses some; the assay was immunoSEQ multiplex PCR. The top ten clones hold 6.2% of a sample with roughly 130,000 clones, around 90% of them seen once. The sequencing input was PBMCs. The receptors were sampled from a woman aged 30 to 39 in good health and CMV-seropositive. Both conserved end residues are part of each CDR3. A D gene is named only where the DNA matches it firmly. Size values are once, few and many counts, or a class for expanded clones, and some rows have none.

J gene | V gene | clone size | D gene | CDR3 protein | CDR3 DNA
TRBJ1-5 | TRBV10-2 | NA | NA | CASAQGLGQPQHF | TGCGCCAGCGCCCAGGGACTGGGTCAGCCCCAGCATTTT
TRBJ1-1 | TRBV9 | NA | NA | CASSVAIGGNTEAFF | TGTGCCAGCAGCGTAGCTATAGGGGGGAACACTGAAGCTTTCTTT
TRBJ1-2 | TRBV19 | once | NA | CASRAWETNYGYTF | TGTGCCAGTAGAGCATGGGAGACTAACTATGGCTACACCTTC
TRBJ2-7 | TRBV9 | once | TRBD2 | CASSLSGSGDEQYF | TGTGCCAGCAGTCTTAGCGGGAGCGGGGACGAGCAGTACTTC
TRBJ2-2 | TRBV5-4 | NA | TRBD2 | CASSLMTSGRTGELFF | TGTGCCAGCAGCTTAATGACGAGCGGGAGGACCGGGGAGCTGTTTTTT
TRBJ1-6 | TRBV5-4 | few | NA | CASSLERSNSPLHF | TGTGCCAGCAGCTTGGAGAGAAGTAATTCACCCCTCCACTTT
TRBJ1-1 | TRBV7-2 | NA | NA | CASSLRAGALFF | TGTGCCAGCAGCTTAAGAGCGGGGGCACTCTTCTTT
TRBJ1-4 | TRBV27 | NA | TRBD1 | CASGDYRGIEKLFF | TGTGCCAGCGGGGATTACAGGGGTATTGAAAAACTGTTTTTT
TRBJ2-2 | TRBV5-1 | NA | TRBD1 | CASGTQGEAGELFF | TGCGCCAGCGGAACACAGGGGGAAGCCGGGGAGCTGTTTTTT
TRBJ2-1 | TRBV6-1 | NA | NA | CASSEAGNLALGEQFF | TGTGCCAGCAGTGAAGCGGGGAACTTAGCACTAGGTGAGCAGTTCTTC
TRBJ2-1 | TRBV2 | NA | TRBD2 | CASRDPGLAEDTWSYNEQFF | TGTGCCAGCAGGGACCCGGGACTAGCGGAAGACACGTGGTCCTACAATGAGCAGTTCTTC
TRBJ1-4 | TRBV2 | NA | TRBD1 | CASSDQGGVANEKLFF | TGTGCCAGCAGTGATCAGGGGGGCGTGGCTAATGAAAAACTGTTTTTT
TRBJ2-5 | TRBV2 | NA | NA | CASSAPGGVSGSDF | TGTGCCAGCAGTGCCCCCGGAGGAGTTTCTGGGAGTGACTTC
TRBJ2-5 | TRBV5-4 | NA | NA | CASSLGSSRETQYF | TGTGCCAGCAGCTTGGGCTCTAGCAGGGAGACCCAGTACTTC
TRBJ1-4 | TRBV15 | NA | TRBD1 | CATSRVEDRGEKLFF | TGTGCCACCAGCAGAGTGGAGGACAGGGGGGAAAAACTGTTTTTT
TRBJ2-1 | TRBV7-8 | NA | NA | CASSSQDSSYNEQFF | TGTGCCAGCAGCTCCCAGGACAGTTCCTACAATGAGCAGTTCTTC
TRBJ2-7 | TRBV28 | NA | TRBD1 | CASQGPGQGSYEQYF | TGTGCCAGCCAAGGCCCGGGACAGGGATCCTACGAGCAGTACTTC
TRBJ2-7 | TRBV7-3 | NA | NA | CASSLNSWEGGAPLYEQYF | TGTGCCAGCAGCTTAAACTCCTGGGAGGGGGGCGCGCCCCTCTACGAGCAGTACTTC
TRBJ1-1 | TRBV12-5 | NA | NA | CASGFRRIGDRMNTEAFF | TGTGCTAGTGGTTTTCGCCGGATTGGAGATCGAATGAACACTGAAGCTTTCTTT
TRBJ2-5 | TRBV4-2 | many | NA | CASSPTSTRIETQYF | TGTGCCAGCAGCCCCACGTCGACGCGGATTGAGACCCAGTACTTC
TRBJ2-7 | TRBV6-1 | NA | NA | CASSEGKRYIPPRGEQYF | TGTGCCAGCAGCGAAGGGAAGCGGTACATCCCCCCCCGGGGGGAGCAGTACTTC
TRBJ2-3 | TRBV4-1 | NA | TRBD2 | CASSLVTSGASTDTQYF | TGCGCCAGCAGCCTTGTGACTAGCGGGGCTAGCACAGATACGCAGTATTTT
TRBJ2-3 | TRBV27 | NA | NA | CASSLFQSTDTQYF | TGTGCCAGCAGTTTATTCCAGAGCACAGATACGCAGTATTTT